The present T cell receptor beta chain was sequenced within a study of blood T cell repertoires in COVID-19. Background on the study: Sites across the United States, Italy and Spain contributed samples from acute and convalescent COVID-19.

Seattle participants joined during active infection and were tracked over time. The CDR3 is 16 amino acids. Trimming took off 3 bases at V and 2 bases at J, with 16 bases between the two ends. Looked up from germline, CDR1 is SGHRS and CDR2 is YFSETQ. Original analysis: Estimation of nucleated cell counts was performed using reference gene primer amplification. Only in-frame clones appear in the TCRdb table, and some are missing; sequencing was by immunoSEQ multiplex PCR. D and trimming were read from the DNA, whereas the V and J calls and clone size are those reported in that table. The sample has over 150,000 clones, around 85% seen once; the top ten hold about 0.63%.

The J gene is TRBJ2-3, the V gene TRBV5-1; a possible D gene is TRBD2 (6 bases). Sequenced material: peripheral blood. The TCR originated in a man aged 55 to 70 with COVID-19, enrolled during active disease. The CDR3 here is CASSWGTGKSTDTQYF. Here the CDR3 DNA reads TGCGCCAGCAGCTGGGGGACTGGGAAGTCCACAGATACGCAGTATTTT.